The 22 T cell receptor beta chains in this list originate from one sample, sequenced in a study of beta chain features in type 1 diabetes. The entirety of the isolated RNA underwent reverse transcription, so expressed TCRB transcripts were sequenced. The table came from immunoSEQ multiplex PCR; TCRdb's copy has only in-frame clones and leaves some out. The table includes about 370,000 clones, about 14% detected once. Sequencing was performed on naive CD4+ T cells from blood. Receptors were obtained from a woman under 30 in good health.

In its sample, this clone was seen a few times. J is TRBJ1-5 and V is TRBV9, with 7 bases fitting TRBD1. The CDR3 has 14 residues. Germline values: CDR1 SGDLS, CDR2 YYNGEE. After removal of 3 bases from V and 6 bases from J, the junction contained 6 bases not matched to a gene. This chain's CDR3 is CASSGDRVFQPQHF. The CDR3 coding sequence is TGTGCCAGCAGCGGCGACAGGGTGTTTCAGCCCCAGCATTTT.

The chain employs TRBV20-1 and TRBJ1-5; 10 nucleotides align to TRBD1. There are 11 residues in the CDR3. Per germline, CDR1 DFQATT and CDR2 SNEGSKA (reference sequence). With V trimmed by 7 bases and J by 14 bases, 8 bases remained unmatched. The CDR3 here is CSEPSDRGEHF. Here the CDR3 DNA reads TGCAGTGAACCTTCGGACAGGGGGGAGCATTTT.

This clone has a handful of counts. The chain is built from TRBV19 and TRBJ2-3; maybe TRBD2 (5 bases). Germline V gives CDR1 LNHDA, CDR2 SQIVND (reference sequence). V lost 4 bases, J lost 4 bases, and 18 bases lay in between. The CDR3 runs to 16 residues. CDR3 nucleotide sequence: TGTGCCAGTAGTAGCGTCGGGGAAGGGATCGCAGATACGCAGTATTTT. Residues: CASSSVGEGIADTQYF.

The chain has TRBV15 and TRBJ2-6; D is unresolved. Looked up from germline, CDR1 is LNHNV and CDR2 is YYDKDF (reference sequence). CDR3 length equals 14 residues. The germline V and J ends were trimmed by 3 bases and 1 base, with 4 bases remaining between them. CDR3 loop: CATSSGSGANVLTF. The CDR3 DNA reads TGTGCCACCAGCAGCGGTTCTGGGGCCAACGTCCTGACTTTC.

This clone was observed a few times. Written as DNA, the CDR3 is TGTGCCAGCAGCTCCCATAGCAATCAGCCCCAGCATTTT. It encodes CASSSHSNQPQHF. The chain links TRBV7-2 to TRBJ1-5; D is ambiguous. Germline CDR1 and CDR2: SGHTA and FQGNSA. The V end was cut by 4 bases, the J end by 0 bases, with 4 bases between. The CDR3 is 13 residues long.

The chain combines TRBV10-3 with TRBJ2-1; 8 bases agree with TRBD1. The V gene's germline CDR1 is ENHRY and CDR2 SYGVKD. V lost 0 bases and J lost 8; bases outside the gene matches: 3. The CDR3 length is 14 residues. CDR3 sequence reads: CAISESTGVDEQFF. CDR3 bases: TGTGCCATCAGTGAGTCGACAGGGGTGGATGAGCAGTTCTTC.

The V and J genes are TRBV5-4 and TRBJ1-5; D is unresolved. Germline CDR1 is SGHNT and CDR2 is YYREEE (reference sequence). The CDR3 consists of 13 residues. The germline V and J ends were trimmed by 4 bases and 5 bases, with 10 bases remaining between them. CDR3 residues: CASSMDVDQPQHF. DNA of the CDR3: TGTGCCAGCAGCATGGATGTAGATCAGCCCCAGCATTTT.

This clone was detected a few times. J is TRBJ2-7 and V is TRBV4-3; 11 bases are a match to TRBD2. Germline V gene data show CDR1 as LGHNA and CDR2 as YSLEER. CDR3 length: 17 amino acids. Trimming cost V 1 base and J 6 bases; bases outside gene matches: 11. The CDR3 DNA reads as TGCGCCAGCAGCCAAGTGGCTCTTAGCGGGAGGGGTCGCGAGCAGTACTTC. Translating it yields CASSQVALSGRGREQYF.

In this sample, this clone turned up a few times. CDR3 in DNA: TGTGCCAGCAGCGCTCAGACTAAGACCGGGACAGCCCTTAACTATGGCTACACCTTC. This gives the protein CASSAQTKTGTALNYGYTF. This chain links TRBV9 with TRBJ1-2; 7 bases align to TRBD1. Germline V gene sequence: CDR1 SGDLS, CDR2 YYNGEE. J lost 1 base, V lost 3 bases, and 18 bases had no gene match. The CDR3 spans 19 residues.

V gene TRBV7-2 combines with J gene TRBJ2-1; TRBD2 matches at 10 bases. The V gene end was trimmed by 5 bases and the J gene end by 10 bases; junction bases not matched to a gene: 14. CDR3 size: 16 residues. The germline CDR1 and CDR2 sequences are SGHTA and FQGNSA. The CDR3 DNA reads as TGTGCCAGCAGCGCGCCCGGACTAGCGGAGGGAGGGGAGCAGTTCTTC. As protein: CASSAPGLAEGGEQFF.

This chain links TRBV10-3 with TRBJ2-5; D is ambiguous. Germline V gives CDR1 ENHRY, CDR2 SYGVKD. CDR3 length: 15 residues. V lost 2 bases and J 2 bases, leaving 12 bases between the germline ends. CDR3 protein: CAISEASRSQETQYF. The DNA for the CDR3 is TGTGCCATCAGTGAGGCATCACGGTCTCAAGAGACCCAGTACTTC.

V usage is TRBV11-2 and J usage is TRBJ2-1, with 9 bases aligning to TRBD2. Germline values: CDR1 SGHAT, CDR2 FQNNGV. The length of the CDR3 is 16 residues. Trimming cost V 0 bases and J 2 bases; bases outside gene matches: 2. CDR3 coding DNA: TGTGCCAGCAGCTTAGAGTTAGCGGGAGCCTACAATGAGCAGTTCTTC. Its protein product is CASSLELAGAYNEQFF.

This clone came up a few times. This chain links TRBV4-1 with TRBJ2-5; the match to TRBD2 covers 8 bases. The CDR3 consists of 18 residues. Unmatched junction bases numbered 10, after V lost 1 base and J lost 0 bases. In germline, CDR1 is MGHRA, CDR2 YSYEKL. The CDR3 DNA sequence: TGCGCCAGCAGCCAAGGGGTTGGTGCTAGCGGGTACCAAGAGACCCAGTACTTC. Translating gives CASSQGVGASGYQETQYF.

V and J are TRBV27 and TRBJ1-2, with a possible D match to TRBD1 (5 bases). Per the germline V gene, CDR1 is MNHEY and CDR2 is SMNVEV (reference sequence). This CDR3 contains 15 residues. With 9 bases removed from V and 5 bases from J, the gap between germline ends came to 22 bases. Here the CDR3 reads CASLPTSAGHYGYTF. The DNA of the CDR3 is TGTGCCAGTCTTCCTACCAGCGCAGGACATTATGGCTACACCTTC.

This sequence joins TRBV14 and TRBJ2-2, with 11 nucleotides matching TRBD2. Germline V gene sequence: CDR1 SGHDN, CDR2 FVKESK. The CDR3 consists of 18 residues. V lost 2 bases to trimming and J lost 4 bases; unmatched junction nucleotides: 9. As DNA, the CDR3 is TGTGCCAGCAGCCAAAGGCGGCTAGCGGGAGGATCCACCGGGGAGCTGTTTTTT. As protein: CASSQRRLAGGSTGELFF.

The table lists this clone with a few counts. The chain combines TRBV7-9 with TRBJ1-1; TRBD1 agrees at 8 bases. Germline trimming cut 11 bases from V and 5 bases from J; bases unmatched to any gene: 10. The CDR3 runs to 13 residues. The germline gives CDR1 SEHNR, CDR2 FQNEAQ (reference sequence). This CDR3 reads CAGEVRGPTEAFF. CDR3 in DNA: TGTGCCGGTGAGGTCAGGGGGCCAACTGAAGCTTTCTTT.

The gene calls are TRBV9 and TRBJ2-2; no reliable D call. Germline V gene lookup returns CDR1 SGDLS and CDR2 YYNGEE. The V end was cut by 4 bases, the J end by 7 bases, with 8 bases between. The CDR3 is made up of 12 amino acids. CDR3 in amino acids: CASSFPGGELFF. In DNA form, the CDR3 reads TGTGCCAGCAGCTTTCCAGGCGGGGAGCTGTTTTTT.

This clone was seen more than once but under ten times. The junction departs from germline at one end; a sequencing error may be responsible. The gene calls are TRBV6-5 and TRBJ2-1, with 9 bases identical to TRBD1. This CDR3 has 12 residues. Germline V CDR1 and CDR2: MNHEY, SVGAGI. CDR3 residues: CASSYWTGEMLF. CDR3 in DNA: TGTGCCAGCAGTTACTGGACAGGGGAGATGCTCTTC.

This clone was recorded a few times. This sequence joins TRBV5-1 and TRBJ2-3, with TRBD1 matching over 9 bases. V lost 4 bases and J lost 0; bases outside the gene matches: 6. The CDR3 consists of 16 residues. Germline assignment: CDR1 SGHRS and CDR2 YFSETQ. CDR3: CASSAGTGSSTDTQYF. The CDR3 bases are TGCGCCAGCAGCGCCGGGACAGGGTCGAGCACAGATACGCAGTATTTT.

This chain joins TRBV29-1 and TRBJ2-1; 10 bases line up with TRBD2. There are 13 residues in the CDR3. In germline, CDR1 is SQVTM, CDR2 ANQGSEA. V lost 4 bases to trimming and J lost 6 bases; unmatched junction nucleotides: 3. CDR3 sequence: CSVAGLALNEQFF. Here the CDR3 DNA reads TGCAGCGTTGCGGGACTAGCGCTCAATGAGCAGTTCTTC.

The chain joins TRBV30 to TRBJ2-1, with a tentative D call TRBD2 (5 bases). The V end was cut by 0 bases, the J end by 13 bases, with 16 bases between. CDR1 is GTSNPN and CDR2 is SVGIG in the germline V gene (reference sequence). The CDR3 is made up of 13 amino acids. CDR3 coding DNA: TGTGCCTGGAGTGTATCTTCCGGGAAGTACCAGTTCTTC. Amino acid sequence: CAWSVSSGKYQFF.

The CDR3 loop is CASSADTFSYEQYF. The CDR3 DNA sequence: TGTGCCAGCAGCGCGGACACCTTCTCCTACGAGCAGTACTTC. The V call is TRBV7-9, the J call TRBJ2-7; D is perhaps TRBD1 (5 bases). V lost 5 bases to trimming and J lost 0 bases, with 11 bases between them. The V gene's germline CDR1 is SEHNR and CDR2 FQNEAQ (reference sequence). This CDR3 is built from 14 residues.